These T cell receptor beta chains were read from a single sample in a study of CD8 T cells in ankylosing spondylitis. MiXCR, run by TCRdb on the 5' RACE reads, gives a single entry per CDR3 protein. There are more than 95,000 distinct CDR3 sequences in the sample; roughly 8.3% occur only once, and about a tenth lies in the top ten. Sequencing was done on a sample of blood, either unsorted or a sorted T cell fraction (not recorded which). The receptors originated from a male donor with ankylosing spondylitis or in good health (not recorded which). Each CDR3 is given with its conserved first and last residue. The size field is filled for only some rows; it gives once, few, many or a size class.

V	size	length	J	CDR3
TRBV5-6	many	12	TRBJ2-1	CASSVGRARQFF
TRBV6-2/TRBV6-3	many	13	TRBJ1-2	CASRVGTAYGYTF
TRBV11-3	many	15	TRBJ1-3	CASSLRSNSGNTIYF
TRBV5-1	many	15	TRBJ2-5	CASSLAGTGEETQYF
TRBV19	many	14	TRBJ1-5	CASRRQGDNQPQHF
TRBV10-3	.	12	TRBJ2-1	CAISESGQGHFF
TRBV29-1	few	18	TRBJ2-7	CSVTTGGFLAGLSYEQYF
TRBV12-3/TRBV12-4	many	12	TRBJ2-7	CASTGSTYEQYF
TRBV5-1	.	13	TRBJ2-3	CASSPDRANTQYF
TRBV29-1	few	16	TRBJ1-1	CSVTTEGQGWDTEAFF
TRBV4-1	many	15	TRBJ2-5	CAISQDPGGEETQYF
TRBV29-1	many	12	TRBJ2-5	CSVPEGGETQYF
TRBV20-1	many	12	TRBJ2-3	CSAPDGTDTQYF
TRBV2	many	14	TRBJ2-7	CASSEERDLYEQYF
TRBV6-1	many	17	TRBJ1-4	CASSEAQRRGAREKLFF
TRBV20-1	many	16	TRBJ2-2	CSARDYQSGGTGELFF
TRBV7-2	many	15	TRBJ1-5	CASSLRVSSNQPQHF
TRBV12-3/TRBV12-4	many	15	TRBJ1-2	CASSLSPTGYQGYTF
TRBV20-1	many	14	TRBJ2-1	CSALSGPSYNEQFF
TRBV27	many	15	TRBJ2-1	CASRTVGTGVNEQFF
TRBV11-1	.	17	TRBJ2-1	CASSLADGTGHFNEQFF
TRBV5-1	few	14	TRBJ2-1	CASSLDGNSNEQFF
TRBV6-6	many	12	TRBJ1-5	CASSSDEEPQHF
TRBV20-1	many	16	TRBJ2-1	CSARVFGGPSYNEQFF
TRBV14	once	15	TRBJ2-1	CASSPLAGGSNEQFF
TRBV29-1	many	16	TRBJ2-1	CSVTSGRRAPNNEQFF
TRBV20-1	many	15	TRBJ2-7	CSAREQGASSYEQYF
TRBV27	many	13	TRBJ1-5	CASSLSRDQPQHF
TRBV29-1	many	13	TRBJ1-2	CSVSARGRYGYTF
TRBV5-6	many	13	TRBJ2-7	CASSLEQPYEQYF
TRBV7-2	many	15	TRBJ2-1	CASSLAQGARNEQFF
TRBV5-6	many	15	TRBJ1-5	CASSHGQTVNQPQHF